This entry lists 26 T cell receptor beta chains sequenced from one sample in a study of graft-versus-host responses after intestinal transplantation. Their antigen targets remain unknown. Repertoires were generated with immunoSEQ multiplex PCR, while TCRdb's copy carries only in-frame clones and drops some. The profile covers approximately 71,000 clones, with 89% appearing a single time and approximately 2.7% taken by the ten largest. Sequencing was performed on unstimulated CD8+ T cells sorted from spleen or lymph node cells, taken before intestinal transplant. Receptors were obtained from a human donor who received an intestinal transplant.

V gene TRBV5-1 combines with J gene TRBJ2-5; 8 bases are a match to TRBD1. Germline lookup yields CDR1 SGHRS and CDR2 YFSETQ. After removal of 3 bases from V and 4 bases from J, the junction contained 8 bases not matched to a gene. This CDR3 contains 15 residues. This CDR3 reads CASSYTPGGVETQYF. Here the CDR3 DNA reads TGCGCCAGCAGCTACACACCAGGGGGCGTAGAGACCCAGTACTTC.

V is TRBV15 and J is TRBJ1-2, with unresolved D. Trimming took off 0 bases at V and 3 bases at J, with 11 bases between the two ends. Germline CDR1 reads LNHNV; CDR2 reads YYDKDF (reference sequence). The CDR3 contains 15 residues. In DNA, the CDR3 is TGTGCCACCAGCAGAGATGGGGAGGAATACTATGGCTACACCTTC. Translated, it gives CATSRDGEEYYGYTF.

The CDR3 sequence is CASSYSRRNEQYF. The DNA of the CDR3 is TGTGCCAGCAGTTACTCGAGGAGAAACGAGCAGTACTTC. This chain joins TRBV6-6 and TRBJ2-7; D is undetermined. The CDR3 consists of 13 residues. The germline CDR1 and CDR2 sequences are MNHNY and SVGAGI (reference sequence). The V end lost 0 bases, the J end lost 5 bases, and 8 bases lay between the germline ends.

The chain uses TRBV7-9 and TRBJ1-6; the D is unclear. Trimming removed 3 bases at V and 9 bases at J, with 9 bases between. The CDR3 extends over 13 amino acids. Germline CDR1 is SEHNR and CDR2 is FQNEAQ (reference sequence). The CDR3, as DNA: TGTGCCAGCAGCTTCGACTATGGTTCACCCCTCCACTTT. This sequence encodes CASSFDYGSPLHF.

In its sample, this clone was seen once. The V gene is TRBV19, the J gene TRBJ1-1, with D perhaps TRBD1 (6 bases). Germline CDR1 is LNHDA and CDR2 is SQIVND (reference sequence). The CDR3 consists of 13 residues. The ends were cut back, 4 bases at V and 0 bases at J, with 6 bases in the middle. The CDR3 DNA follows: TGTGCCAGTAGTAGGGACATGAACACTGAAGCTTTCTTT. This encodes CASSRDMNTEAFF.

The J gene is TRBJ2-1, the V gene TRBV29-1; D might be TRBD1 (7 bases). Germline-derived CDR1 and CDR2 are SQVTM and ANQGSEA. The CDR3 sequence is 14 residues long. Trimming cost V 3 bases and J 3 bases, with 12 bases left between them. CDR3 bases: TGCAGCGTTGAGACAGGGAGGAACTACAATGAGCAGTTCTTC. This encodes CSVETGRNYNEQFF.

This clone was seen just once. The chain employs TRBV11-2 and TRBJ2-1; maybe TRBD2 (6 bases). Germline loops: CDR1 SGHAT, CDR2 FQNNGV. The CDR3 has 14 amino acids. V gave up 8 bases and J gave up 4 bases, with 15 bases separating them. In nucleotides, the CDR3 is TGTGCCAGCGGCGGGCGGGGCACTTACAATGAGCAGTTCTTC. It translates to CASGGRGTYNEQFF.

The CDR3 here is CASSLRARRTEAFF. The CDR3 DNA is TGTGCCAGCAGTTTGAGGGCAAGGAGAACTGAAGCTTTCTTT. The rearrangement uses TRBV28 and TRBJ1-1; D unclear. The CDR3 is 14 amino acids. Germline loops: CDR1 MDHEN, CDR2 SYDVKM. V was clipped by 3 bases and J by 5 bases, with 13 bases between them.

The chain couples TRBV27 to TRBJ2-3; 12 nucleotides line up with TRBD2. Germline V lookup: CDR1 MNHEY, CDR2 SMNVEV (reference sequence). The length of the CDR3 is 16 residues. Losses at the gene ends were 5 bases for V and 6 bases for J; bases not matched to a gene: 9. CDR3 sequence: CASSARTSGARDTQYF. DNA of the CDR3: TGTGCCAGCAGTGCTCGGACTAGCGGGGCCCGGGATACGCAGTATTTT.

This clone was recorded only once. The rearrangement uses TRBV28 and TRBJ2-7, with D possibly TRBD1 on 6 matching bases. V lost 8 bases and J 4 bases, leaving 12 bases between the germline ends. CDR1 and CDR2 from the germline V gene are MDHEN and SYDVKM. The CDR3 is made up of 12 amino acids. CDR3 sequence reads: CASRDNSYEQYF. The CDR3 nucleotides read TGTGCCAGCCGGGACAATTCTTACGAGCAGTACTTC.

The V and J genes are TRBV5-1 and TRBJ2-1, with TRBD2 matching 7 bases. This CDR3 comprises 15 residues. The V segment lost 1 base and the J segment 2 bases; nucleotides outside the gene matches: 3. Germline CDR1 reads SGHRS; CDR2 reads YFSETQ. The CDR3 DNA reads as TGCGCCAGCAGCTTGATTGGGGGGGCCTACAATGAGCAGTTCTTC. Residues: CASSLIGGAYNEQFF.

CDR3 coding DNA: TGTGCCAGCAGCTCCGACAGCGCAGATACGCAGTATTTT. Amino acid sequence: CASSSDSADTQYF. V gene TRBV7-8 combines with J gene TRBJ2-3; D may be TRBD1 (5 bases). The length of the CDR3 is 13 residues. CDR1 SGHVS and CDR2 FQNEAQ come from the germline V gene. Between the trimmed V and J ends, which lost 4 bases and 4 bases, there was a span of 9 bases.

This clone was picked up a small number of times. The chain joins TRBV4-1 to TRBJ2-7; 8 bases match TRBD1. V dropped 3 bases and J dropped 3; count of bases not matched to a gene: 7. The CDR3 runs to 15 residues. The germline V gene has CDR1 MGHRA and CDR2 YSYEKL. CDR3 sequence: CASSHQTGAGYEQYF. CDR3 DNA: TGCGCCAGCAGCCACCAGACAGGGGCGGGCTACGAGCAGTACTTC.

This chain uses TRBV29-1 with TRBJ2-3, with D tentatively TRBD2 (6 bases). V was trimmed by 4 bases and J by 5 bases, leaving 13 bases between them. The CDR3 consists of 13 residues. Germline CDR1 SQVTM, CDR2 ANQGSEA. In DNA, the CDR3 is TGCAGCGTTGTCCCGGGAGAAATAGATACGCAGTATTTT. Its translation is CSVVPGEIDTQYF.

This chain uses TRBV29-1 with TRBJ2-7; no clear D. The CDR3 contains 11 residues. Trimming stripped 4 bases from V and 1 base from J, with 5 bases between. Germline V gene lookup returns CDR1 SQVTM and CDR2 ANQGSEA. CDR3 amino acids: CSVAGSYEQYF. In nucleotides, the CDR3 is TGCAGCGTTGCAGGTTCCTACGAGCAGTACTTC.

This clone was observed a few times. The chain links TRBV28 to TRBJ1-4; unclear D gene. CDR3 length: 15 amino acids. Trimming stripped 6 bases from V and 4 bases from J, with 15 bases between. The germline V gene has CDR1 MDHEN and CDR2 SYDVKM. The CDR3 sequence is CASSPIREVNEKLFF. Here the CDR3 DNA reads TGTGCCAGCAGCCCGATTAGGGAGGTTAATGAAAAACTGTTTTTT.

V gene TRBV6-5 combines with J gene TRBJ2-3; 7 bases line up with TRBD2. Unmatched junction bases numbered 7, after V lost 5 bases and J lost 5 bases. Per germline, CDR1 MNHEY and CDR2 SVGAGI. The CDR3 extends over 14 amino acids. The CDR3 is CASSRLGGGDTQYF. CDR3 in DNA: TGTGCCAGCAGTAGATTGGGGGGGGGAGATACGCAGTATTTT.

The chain joins TRBV27 to TRBJ1-2; tentative D call: TRBD1 (6 bases). The CDR3 loop spans 15 amino acids. With 6 bases removed from V and 2 bases from J, the gap between germline ends came to 16 bases. CDR1 and CDR2 (germline): MNHEY, SMNVEV (reference sequence). This CDR3 is CASSYRKQGNYGYTF. The DNA for the CDR3 is TGTGCCAGCAGCTACAGAAAACAGGGCAACTATGGCTACACCTTC.

The chain links TRBV4-1 to TRBJ2-6; weak D call: TRBD1 (6 bases). V gave up 4 bases and J gave up 3 bases, with 16 bases separating them. The CDR3 is 17 amino acids. Per germline, CDR1 MGHRA and CDR2 YSYEKL. CDR3 in amino acids: CASSREQGLGGANVLTF. For the CDR3, the DNA is TGCGCCAGCAGCCGGGAACAGGGTCTTGGTGGGGCCAACGTCCTGACTTTC.

The chain recombines TRBV9 with TRBJ2-5; TRBD1 might be the D (6 bases). Trimming cost V 5 bases and J 2 bases, with 10 bases left between them. The CDR3 spans 13 residues. The germline CDR1 and CDR2 sequences are SGDLS and YYNGEE. The CDR3 loop reads CASSNREQETQYF. CDR3 DNA: TGTGCCAGCAGTAACAGGGAACAAGAGACCCAGTACTTC.

The table lists this clone with a few counts. CDR3 in amino acids: CASSPGTDSGANVLTF. CDR3 in DNA: TGTGCCAGTAGTCCCGGGACAGATTCTGGGGCCAACGTCCTGACTTTC. The rearrangement uses TRBV19 and TRBJ2-6; 7 nucleotides match TRBD1. V shed 5 bases, J shed 1 base, and the junction held 5 bases outside the gene matches. The germline gives CDR1 LNHDA, CDR2 SQIVND (reference sequence). The CDR3 extends over 16 amino acids. Filled out from reference TRBV19 and TRBJ2-6, the complete variable domain reads DGGITQSPKYLFRKEGQNVTLSCEQNLNHDAMYWYRQDPGQGLRLIYYSQIVNDFQKGDIAEGYSVSREKKESFPLTVTSAQKNPTAFYLCASSPGTDSGANVLTFGAGSRLTVL.

The gene calls are TRBV7-6 and TRBJ2-7, with 9 bases that match TRBD1. The germline V gene has CDR1 SGHVS and CDR2 FNYEAQ. Germline trimming cut 4 bases from V and 7 bases from J; bases unmatched to any gene: 5. This CDR3 is built from 13 residues. CDR3 sequence reads: CASSSQGAREQYF. The CDR3 coding sequence is TGTGCCAGCAGCTCACAGGGGGCGCGAGAGCAGTACTTC.

The rearrangement links TRBV19 to TRBJ1-6; TRBD1 aligns across 8 bases. This CDR3 has 17 amino acids. Germline V gene data show CDR1 as LNHDA and CDR2 as SQIVND (reference sequence). The junction had 15 bases not matched to a gene; V was cut back by 4 bases and J by 10 bases. CDR3 DNA sequence: TGTGCCAGTAGTACCCCCCGGACAGGGTGGAAGGGGTCACCCCTCCACTTT. Residues: CASSTPRTGWKGSPLHF.

This rearrangement joins TRBV5-4 to TRBJ2-5; TRBD2 matches 7 bases. The CDR3 totals 13 residues. V lost 6 bases to trimming and J lost 6 bases; unmatched junction nucleotides: 8. Germline lookup yields CDR1 SGHNT and CDR2 YYREEE (reference sequence). CDR3 DNA: TGTGCCAGCACCAGGACTAGTGTGAAGACCCAGTACTTC. This gives the protein CASTRTSVKTQYF. Using reference TRBV5-4 and TRBJ2-5 for the parts outside the CDR3, the full variable domain is ETGVTQSPTHLIKTRGQQVTLRCSSQSGHNTVSWYQQALGQGPQFIFQYYREEENGRGNFPPRFSGLQFPNYSSELNVNALELDDSALYLCASTRTSVKTQYFGPGTRLLVL.

This chain uses TRBV6-1 with TRBJ1-1, with TRBD1 matching 7 bases. The CDR3 extends over 14 amino acids. Per germline, CDR1 MNHNS and CDR2 SASEGT. The V segment lost 6 bases and the J segment 9 bases; nucleotides outside the gene matches: 13. CDR3 protein: CASRIYLPGQKAFF. CDR3 DNA: TGTGCCAGCAGGATTTACCTACCGGGACAGAAAGCTTTCTTT.

The rearrangement joins TRBV5-1 to TRBJ1-1; a possible D gene is TRBD1 (5 bases). The V gene lost 1 base and the J gene lost 4 bases, with 8 bases spanning the gap. The CDR3 contains 13 residues. The germline V gene has CDR1 SGHRS and CDR2 YFSETQ. This chain's CDR3 is CASSLWGGTEAFF. The CDR3 DNA reads TGCGCCAGCAGCTTGTGGGGGGGCACTGAAGCTTTCTTT.